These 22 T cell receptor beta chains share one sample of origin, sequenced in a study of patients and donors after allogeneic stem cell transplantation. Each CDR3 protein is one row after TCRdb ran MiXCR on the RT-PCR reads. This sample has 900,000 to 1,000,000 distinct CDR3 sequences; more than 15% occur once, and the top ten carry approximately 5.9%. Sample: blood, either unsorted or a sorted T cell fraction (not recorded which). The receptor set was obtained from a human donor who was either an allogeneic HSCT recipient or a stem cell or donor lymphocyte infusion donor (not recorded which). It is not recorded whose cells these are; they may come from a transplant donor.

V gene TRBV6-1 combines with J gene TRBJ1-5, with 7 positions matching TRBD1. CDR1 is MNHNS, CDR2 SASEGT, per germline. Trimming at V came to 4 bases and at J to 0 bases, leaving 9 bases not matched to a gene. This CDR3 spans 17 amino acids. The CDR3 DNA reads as TGTGCCAGCAGTGCGCGGGGGACAGTTTATAGCAATCAGCCCCAGCATTTT. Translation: CASSARGTVYSNQPQHF.

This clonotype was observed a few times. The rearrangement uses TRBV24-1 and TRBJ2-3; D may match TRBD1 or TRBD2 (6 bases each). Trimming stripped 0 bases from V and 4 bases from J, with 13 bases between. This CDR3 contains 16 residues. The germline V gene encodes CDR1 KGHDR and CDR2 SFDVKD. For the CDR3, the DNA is TGTGCCACCAGTGATTTGGGAGGGGGTGATGCAGATACGCAGTATTTT. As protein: CATSDLGGGDADTQYF.

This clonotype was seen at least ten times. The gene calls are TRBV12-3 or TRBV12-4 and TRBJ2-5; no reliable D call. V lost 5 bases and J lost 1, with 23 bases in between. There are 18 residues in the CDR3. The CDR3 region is CASSPRPRQRLFQETQYF. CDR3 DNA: TGTGCCAGCAGTCCCCGACCCCGCCAAAGACTCTTCCAAGAGACCCAGTACTTC.

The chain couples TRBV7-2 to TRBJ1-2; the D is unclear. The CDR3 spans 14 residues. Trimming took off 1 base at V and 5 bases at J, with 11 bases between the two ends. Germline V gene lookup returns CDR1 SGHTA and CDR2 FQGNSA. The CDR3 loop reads CASSLDGGLYGYTF. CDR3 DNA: TGTGCCAGCAGCTTAGATGGAGGTCTTTATGGCTACACCTTC.

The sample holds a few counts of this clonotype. The CDR3 bases are TGCGCCAGCAGCCAGGGACTAGCGGGAGAGTCAGAGCAGTACTTC. Translation: CASSQGLAGESEQYF. The chain is built from TRBV5-1 and TRBJ2-7; 14 positions match TRBD2. This CDR3 comprises 15 residues. J was trimmed by 7 bases and V by 4 bases; bases with no gene match: 7. The germline CDR1 and CDR2 sequences are SGHRS and YFSETQ.

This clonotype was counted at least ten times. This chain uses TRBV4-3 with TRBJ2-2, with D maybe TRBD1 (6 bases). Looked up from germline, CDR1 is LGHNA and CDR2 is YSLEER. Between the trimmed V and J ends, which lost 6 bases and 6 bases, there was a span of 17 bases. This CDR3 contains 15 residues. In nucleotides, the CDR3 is TGCGCCAGCAGTCTTTGGACAGAGGATCCCGGGGAGCTGTTTTTT. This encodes CASSLWTEDPGELFF.

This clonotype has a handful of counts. The CDR3 is CASSYKSGAGGGYTF. The CDR3 coding sequence is TGTGCCAGCAGCTACAAGAGTGGGGCAGGGGGAGGCTACACCTTC. This chain uses TRBV6-5 with TRBJ1-2; 7 bases align to TRBD1. This CDR3 is built from 15 residues. Per the germline V gene, CDR1 is MNHEY and CDR2 is SVGAGI. Trimming at V came to 6 bases and at J to 8 bases, leaving 15 bases not matched to a gene.

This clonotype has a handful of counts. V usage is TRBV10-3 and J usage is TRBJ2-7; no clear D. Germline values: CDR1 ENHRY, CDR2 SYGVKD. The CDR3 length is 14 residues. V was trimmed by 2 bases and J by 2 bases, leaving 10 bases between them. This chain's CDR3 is CAISEPHGPYEQYF. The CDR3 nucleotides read TGTGCCATCAGTGAGCCCCACGGCCCCTACGAGCAGTACTTC.

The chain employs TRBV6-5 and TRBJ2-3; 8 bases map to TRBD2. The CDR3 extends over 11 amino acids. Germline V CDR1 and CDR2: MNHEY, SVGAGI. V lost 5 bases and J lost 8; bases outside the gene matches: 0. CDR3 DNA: TGTGCCAGCAGTACTAGCGGTACGCAGTATTTT. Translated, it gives CASSTSGTQYF.

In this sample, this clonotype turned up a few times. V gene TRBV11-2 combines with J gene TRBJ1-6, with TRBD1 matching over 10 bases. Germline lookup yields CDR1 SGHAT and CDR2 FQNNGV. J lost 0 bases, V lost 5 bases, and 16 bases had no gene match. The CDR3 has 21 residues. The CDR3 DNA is TGTGCCAGCAGCCCGATCAATAAAGGACAGGGGGATTACTCCTATAATTCACCCCTCCACTTT. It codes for CASSPINKGQGDYSYNSPLHF.

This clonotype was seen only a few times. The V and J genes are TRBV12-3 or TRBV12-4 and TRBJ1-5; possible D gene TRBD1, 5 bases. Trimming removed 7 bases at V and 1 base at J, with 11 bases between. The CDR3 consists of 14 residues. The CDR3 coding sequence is TGTGCCAGCACCGACAGTACGAGCAATCAGCCCCAGCATTTT. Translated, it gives CASTDSTSNQPQHF.

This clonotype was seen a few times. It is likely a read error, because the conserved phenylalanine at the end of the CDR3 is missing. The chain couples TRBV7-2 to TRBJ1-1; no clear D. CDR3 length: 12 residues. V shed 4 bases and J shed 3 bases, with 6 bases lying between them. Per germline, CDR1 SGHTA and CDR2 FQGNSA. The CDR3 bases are TGTGCCAGCAGCTCACAGTACACTGAAGCTTTCTCT. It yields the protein CASSSQYTEAFS.

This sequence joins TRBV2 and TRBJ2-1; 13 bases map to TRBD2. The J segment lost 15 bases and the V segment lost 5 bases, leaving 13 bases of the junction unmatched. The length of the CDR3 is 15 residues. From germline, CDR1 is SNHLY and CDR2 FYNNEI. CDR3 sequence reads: CASSPLTSGGPTWFF. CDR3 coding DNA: TGTGCCAGCAGTCCCCTGACTAGCGGGGGGCCCACGTGGTTCTTC.

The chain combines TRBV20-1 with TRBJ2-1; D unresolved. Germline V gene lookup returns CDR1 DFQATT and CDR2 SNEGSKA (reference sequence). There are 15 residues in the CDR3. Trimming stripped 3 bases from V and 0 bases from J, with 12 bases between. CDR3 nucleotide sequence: TGCAGTGCTAGTGCGGCCTCTGTCTCCTACAATGAGCAGTTCTTC. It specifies CSASAASVSYNEQFF.

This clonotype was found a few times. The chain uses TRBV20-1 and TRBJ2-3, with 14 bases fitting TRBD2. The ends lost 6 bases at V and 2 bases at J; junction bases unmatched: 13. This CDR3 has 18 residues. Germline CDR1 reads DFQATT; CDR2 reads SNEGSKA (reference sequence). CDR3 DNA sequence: TGCAGTGCGCCGCCGGGACTAGCGGGGGCGCTGACCACAGATACGCAGTATTTT. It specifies CSAPPGLAGALTTDTQYF.

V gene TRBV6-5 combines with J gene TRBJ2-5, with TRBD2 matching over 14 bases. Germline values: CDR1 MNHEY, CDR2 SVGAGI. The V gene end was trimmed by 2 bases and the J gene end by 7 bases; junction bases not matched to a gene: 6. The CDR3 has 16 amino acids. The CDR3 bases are TGTGCCAGCAGTTACCCGACTAGCGGGGGGGACGTGACCCAGTACTTC. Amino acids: CASSYPTSGGDVTQYF.

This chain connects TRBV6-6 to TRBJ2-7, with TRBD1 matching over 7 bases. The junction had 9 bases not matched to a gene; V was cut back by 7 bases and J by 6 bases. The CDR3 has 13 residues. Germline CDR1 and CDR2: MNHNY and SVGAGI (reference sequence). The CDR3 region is CASTRQGRGEQYF. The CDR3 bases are TGTGCCAGCACTCGACAGGGAAGGGGCGAGCAGTACTTC.

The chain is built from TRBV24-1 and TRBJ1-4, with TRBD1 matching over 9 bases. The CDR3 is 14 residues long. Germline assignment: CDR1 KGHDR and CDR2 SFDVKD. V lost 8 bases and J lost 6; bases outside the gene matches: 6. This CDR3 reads CATTRTGEDEKLFF. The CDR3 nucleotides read TGTGCCACCACTAGGACAGGGGAGGATGAAAAACTGTTTTTT.

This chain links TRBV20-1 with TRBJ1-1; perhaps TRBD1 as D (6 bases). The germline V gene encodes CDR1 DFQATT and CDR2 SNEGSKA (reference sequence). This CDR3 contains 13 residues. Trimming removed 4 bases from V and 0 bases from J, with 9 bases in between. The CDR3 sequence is CSAINRVNTEAFF. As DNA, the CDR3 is TGCAGTGCTATAAACAGGGTGAACACTGAAGCTTTCTTT.

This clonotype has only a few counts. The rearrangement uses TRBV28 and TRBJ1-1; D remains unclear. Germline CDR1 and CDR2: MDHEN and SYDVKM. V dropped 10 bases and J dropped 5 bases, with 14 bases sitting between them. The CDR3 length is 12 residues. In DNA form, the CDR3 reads TGTGCCACCATTATACGAGAAACTGAAGCTTTCTTT. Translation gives CATIIRETEAFF.

CDR3 in DNA: TGCAGTGCTTCCCTAGCGGGGAGCTCCTACGAGCAGTACTTC. It specifies CSASLAGSSYEQYF. The J gene is TRBJ2-7, the V gene TRBV20-1; 9 bases agree with TRBD2. This CDR3 is built from 14 residues. Germline V gives CDR1 DFQATT, CDR2 SNEGSKA (reference sequence). J was trimmed by 0 bases and V by 5 bases; bases with no gene match: 5.

Here the CDR3 DNA reads TGTGCCAGCTCCCCTGACAGCCGCAAAAACATTCAGTACTTC. Translated, it gives CASSPDSRKNIQYF. The chain carries TRBV18 and TRBJ2-4, with D perhaps matching TRBD1 (5 bases). V was clipped by 6 bases and J by 3 bases, with 12 bases between them. Germline CDR1 is KGHSH and CDR2 is LQKENI. The CDR3 contains 14 residues. The full variable domain, completed using reference TRBV18 and TRBJ2-4, is NAGVMQNPRHLVRRRGQEARLRCSPMKGHSHVYWYRQLPEEGLKFMVYLQKENIIDESGMPKERFSAEFPKEGPSILRIQQVVRGDSAAYFCASSPDSRKNIQYFGAGTRLSVL.